These T cell receptor beta chains were read from a single sample in a study of T cells in Graves' hyperthyroidism and ophthalmopathy. In TCRdb, the multiplex PCR reads were re-called with MiXCR into one record per CDR3 protein. The data hold 550,000 to 600,000 distinct CDR3 sequences, with approximately 44% observed a single time. Sequenced material: peripheral blood or thyroid tissue (not recorded which). The origin of the receptors is an adult woman with Graves' disease, either hyperthyroidism or ophthalmopathy (not recorded which). Both conserved end residues are part of each CDR3. Each record gives: V gene, clone size, J gene, D gene, CDR3 protein, CDR3 DNA. The D gene is left open where the match is weak. Part of the rows lack a size; the others show once, few, many or a class for expanded clones.

>TRBV5-1|many|TRBJ1-1|TRBD1
CASSLSTRTGDTEAFF
TGCGCCAGCAGCTTGTCAACTCGGACAGGGGACACTGAAGCTTTCTTT
>TRBV7-9|-|TRBJ2-7|TRBD2
CASSTTSGPYEQYF
TGTGCCAGCAGTACTACTAGCGGGCCATACGAGCAGTACTTC
>TRBV6-2/TRBV6-3|few|TRBJ1-1|TRBD1
CASRPGQGKESGTEAFF
TGTGCCAGCAGACCCGGACAGGGTAAAGAATCCGGCACTGAAGCTTTCTTT
>TRBV25-1|-|TRBJ1-5|-
CASSVSGVGPLMASNQPQHF
TGTGCCAGCAGCGTATCAGGGGTAGGACCTCTCATGGCTAGCAATCAGCCCCAGCATTTT
>TRBV7-8|many|TRBJ1-5|-
CASSYLLGWQPQHF
TGTGCCAGCAGCTACCTATTAGGTTGGCAGCCCCAGCATTTT
>TRBV29-1|many|TRBJ2-7|TRBD1
CSVERPGTGTSYEQYF
TGCAGCGTAGAGAGACCCGGGACAGGGACCTCCTACGAGCAGTACTTC
>TRBV20-1|-|TRBJ2-2|TRBD2
CSSSGRAVGELFF
TGCAGTTCTAGCGGGAGGGCCGTCGGGGAGCTGTTTTTT
>TRBV5-1|once|TRBJ1-1|-
CASNYDVSRRTEAFF
TGCGCCAGCAACTATGACGTCTCGAGGCGCACTGAAGCTTTCTTT
>TRBV14|-|TRBJ1-2|-
CASSQIEGYGYTF
TGTGCCAGCAGCCAAATCGAGGGGTATGGCTACACCTTC
>TRBV10-3|many|TRBJ1-5|-
CAISKDSRNQPQHF
TGTGCCATCAGTAAGGACTCTCGCAATCAGCCCCAGCATTTT
>TRBV6-5|many|TRBJ1-5|-
CASSYSFIQGMGQPQHF
TGTGCCAGCAGTTACTCTTTCATTCAGGGGATGGGTCAGCCCCAGCATTTT
>TRBV10-3|-|TRBJ1-1|-
CAISAVATNTEAFF
TGTGCCATCAGTGCCGTCGCGACGAACACTGAAGCTTTCTTT
>TRBV7-9|-|TRBJ1-5|-
CASSLEGVVQPQHF
TGTGCCAGCAGCTTAGAGGGGGTGGTTCAGCCCCAGCATTTT
>TRBV7-6|many|TRBJ2-7|TRBD1
CASSPGQFYEQYF
TGTGCCAGCAGCCCGGGACAGTTCTACGAGCAGTACTTC
>TRBV7-2|-|TRBJ2-2|TRBD2
CASSLRAGVGELFF
TGTGCCAGCAGCTTAAGAGCGGGGGTCGGGGAGCTGTTTTTT
>TRBV19|many|TRBJ1-1|TRBD1
CASSMWDRNTEAFF
TGTGCCAGTAGTATGTGGGACAGAAACACTGAAGCTTTCTTT
>TRBV20-1|-|TRBJ1-3|-
CSALRPSGNTIYF
TGCAGTGCTTTGCGACCCTCTGGAAACACCATATATTTT
>TRBV7-2|-|TRBJ2-2|-
CASSLAMGGAGELFF
TGTGCCAGCAGCTTAGCTATGGGAGGCGCCGGGGAGCTGTTTTTT
>TRBV10-3|many|TRBJ1-4|-
CAISGGGKLFF
TGTGCCATCAGTGGCGGAGGGAAACTGTTTTTT
>TRBV5-1|-|TRBJ1-1|-
CASSLAAWGTEAFF
TGCGCCAGCAGCTTGGCCGCCTGGGGGACTGAAGCTTTCTTT
>TRBV28|many|TRBJ2-7|TRBD2
CASSPVGLAFYEQYF
TGTGCCAGCAGCCCCGTCGGACTAGCCTTTTACGAGCAGTACTTC
>TRBV20-1|many|TRBJ2-1|TRBD2
CSARDSPGLAGREQFF
TGCAGTGCTAGAGACTCACCGGGACTAGCGGGACGGGAGCAGTTCTTC
>TRBV2|few|TRBJ2-5|TRBD2
CASSERLRKEREGGRETQYF
TGTGCCAGCAGTGAGAGACTGAGAAAGGAGCGGGAAGGAGGGAGAGAGACCCAGTACTTC
>TRBV6-1|-|TRBJ1-2|TRBD1
CASSEVTGVHYGYTF
TGTGCCAGCAGTGAAGTTACAGGGGTGCACTATGGCTACACCTTC
>TRBV20-1|many|TRBJ2-5|-
CSAENPRESGKTQYF
TGCAGTGCCGAAAATCCCCGGGAGTCGGGAAAGACCCAGTACTTC
>TRBV12-3/TRBV12-4|many|TRBJ1-5|-
CASSNTGLSGPQHF
TGTGCCAGCAGTAATACAGGGCTATCAGGGCCCCAGCATTTT